The 13 T cell receptor beta chains below come from one sample, sequenced in a study of blood T cell repertoires in COVID-19. Measured with immunoSEQ multiplex PCR; TCRdb has only the in-frame clones, and not every one. This sample carries about 200,000 clones, more than 70% of them seen once, and the ten largest clones take 5% to 7%. The material sequenced was PBMCs or T cells enriched from blood (not recorded which). These receptor sequences come from a man aged 35-49 years with acute COVID-19.

The chain couples TRBV5-1 to TRBJ2-5; D is possibly TRBD1 (6 bases). V lost 3 bases and J lost 4, with 16 bases in between. The length of the CDR3 is 15 residues. CDR1 is SGHRS and CDR2 is YFSETQ in the germline V gene. DNA of the CDR3: TGCGCCAGCAGCTCAACCGGGACATCTGGAGAGACCCAGTACTTC. Its protein is CASSSTGTSGETQYF.

This clone came up a few times. The chain combines TRBV29-1 with TRBJ2-1; 9 bases match TRBD2. The CDR3 runs to 13 residues. The V gene end was trimmed by 7 bases and the J gene end by 5 bases; junction bases not matched to a gene: 6. The germline V gene has CDR1 SQVTM and CDR2 ANQGSEA. The CDR3 spells CSGSSGDNNEQFF. For the CDR3, the DNA is TGCAGCGGATCTAGCGGGGACAACAATGAGCAGTTCTTC.

The V gene is TRBV7-2, the J gene TRBJ2-2, with D possibly TRBD2 on 5 matching bases. This CDR3 is built from 13 residues. Germline V gene sequence: CDR1 SGHTA, CDR2 FQGNSA. V lost 4 bases and J lost 7, with 10 bases in between. CDR3 region: CASSSLEGGELFF. CDR3 DNA sequence: TGTGCCAGCAGCTCACTAGAGGGCGGGGAGCTGTTTTTT.

This chain connects TRBV19 to TRBJ1-1; no definite D call. Germline V gene lookup returns CDR1 LNHDA and CDR2 SQIVND (reference sequence). The V end lost 5 bases, the J end lost 5 bases, and 15 bases lay between the germline ends. The CDR3 has 14 amino acids. The CDR3 region is CASSPTGGRTEAFF. Written as DNA, the CDR3 is TGTGCCAGTAGTCCCACCGGAGGGAGGACTGAAGCTTTCTTT.

V is TRBV4-2 and J is TRBJ2-1; 8 bases fit TRBD1. Germline CDR1 LGHNA, CDR2 YNFKEQ. The CDR3 covers 18 residues. V trimming: 2 bases; J trimming: 10 bases; junction bases outside the gene matches: 19. The CDR3 is CASSQSGTRGQGRREQFF. The CDR3 bases are TGTGCCAGCAGCCAATCCGGGACACGTGGACAGGGACGGCGAGAGCAGTTCTTC.

This chain uses TRBV7-3 with TRBJ2-2, with D possibly matching TRBD1 (6 bases). Germline CDR1 SGHTA, CDR2 FQGTGA. Trimming shortened V by 6 bases and J by 0 bases, and 14 bases separated the two germline ends. CDR3 size: 16 residues. As DNA, the CDR3 is TGTGCCAGCAGACAACCCGGGACACCGAACACCGGGGAGCTGTTTTTT. Translating gives CASRQPGTPNTGELFF.

This clone was counted once. This chain uses TRBV27 with TRBJ1-3; TRBD1 aligns across 12 bases. There are 15 residues in the CDR3. CDR1 MNHEY and CDR2 SMNVEV come from the germline V gene (reference sequence). V dropped 0 bases and J dropped 7; count of bases not matched to a gene: 1. Written as DNA, the CDR3 is TGTGCCAGCAGTTTATCCGGGACAGGGGGCAACACCATATATTTT. This translates into CASSLSGTGGNTIYF.

V is TRBV5-1 and J is TRBJ2-7, with 7 bases identical to TRBD2. The CDR3 is made up of 15 amino acids. From germline, CDR1 is SGHRS and CDR2 YFSETQ. V lost 6 bases and J lost 0; bases outside the gene matches: 9. CDR3 loop: CASTSGGGRSYEQYF. The CDR3 nucleotides are TGCGCCAGCACCTCAGGCGGGGGACGCTCCTACGAGCAGTACTTC.

The rearrangement uses TRBV5-1 and TRBJ1-4; unclear D gene. From germline, CDR1 is SGHRS and CDR2 YFSETQ. The CDR3 extends over 16 amino acids. V was pared by 4 bases and J by 0 bases, with 13 bases between. The CDR3 is CASSLQKTSTNEKLFF. CDR3 bases: TGCGCCAGCAGCCTTCAGAAAACCTCAACTAATGAAAAACTGTTTTTT. Supplemented by reference TRBV5-1 and TRBJ1-4, the full variable domain reads KAGVTQTPRYLIKTRGQQVTLSCSPISGHRSVSWYQQTPGQGLQFLFEYFSETQRNKGNFPGRFSGRQFSNSRSEMNVSTLELGDSALYLCASSLQKTSTNEKLFFGSGTQLSVL.

The genes are TRBV2 and TRBJ1-1; 8 positions agree with TRBD1. This CDR3 is 15 amino acids long. The ends lost 4 bases at V and 0 bases at J; junction bases unmatched: 4. The germline CDR1 and CDR2 sequences are SNHLY and FYNNEI. CDR3 bases: TGTGCCAGCAGTGCCCGACAGGGGATGAACACTGAAGCTTTCTTT. This codes for CASSARQGMNTEAFF.

This clone was seen a few times. V gene TRBV4-2 combines with J gene TRBJ1-5; D is possibly TRBD1 (6 bases). CDR1 is LGHNA, CDR2 YNFKEQ, per germline. This CDR3 spans 16 amino acids. V lost 0 bases and J lost 6, with 15 bases in between. Here the CDR3 DNA reads TGTGCCAGCAGCCAAGAGGGGAGCAGGGGACCTCAGCCCCAGCATTTT. Protein: CASSQEGSRGPQPQHF.

The chain recombines TRBV6-2 or TRBV6-3 with TRBJ2-1, with 12 bases fitting TRBD2. With 2 bases clipped from V and 4 bases from J, the junction kept 9 bases outside the gene matches. CDR1 is MNHEY, CDR2 SVGEGT, per germline. This CDR3 region has 18 residues. The CDR3 DNA reads TGTGCCAGCAGTTACATTTCAGGGACTAGCGGGTTGTACAATGAGCAGTTCTTC. Protein sequence: CASSYISGTSGLYNEQFF.

The chain links TRBV19 to TRBJ2-1, with a possible D match to TRBD1 (5 bases). Germline-derived CDR1 and CDR2 are LNHDA and SQIVND (reference sequence). The CDR3 has 10 amino acids. The V end lost 8 bases, the J end lost 13 bases, and 12 bases lay between the germline ends. CDR3 nucleotides: TGTGCCAGTTGGGGCGGAACCCAGTTCTTC. Protein sequence: CASWGGTQFF.